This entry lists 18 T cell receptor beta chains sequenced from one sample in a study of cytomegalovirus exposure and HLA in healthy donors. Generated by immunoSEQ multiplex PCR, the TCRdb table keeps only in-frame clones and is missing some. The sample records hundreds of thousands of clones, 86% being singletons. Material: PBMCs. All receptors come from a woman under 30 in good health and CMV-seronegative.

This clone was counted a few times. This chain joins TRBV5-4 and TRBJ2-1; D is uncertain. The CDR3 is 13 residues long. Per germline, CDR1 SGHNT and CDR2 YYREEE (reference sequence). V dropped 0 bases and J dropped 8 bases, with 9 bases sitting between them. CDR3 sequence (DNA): TGTGCCAGCAGCTTGGAATCCGGGTATGAGCAGTTCTTC. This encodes CASSLESGYEQFF.

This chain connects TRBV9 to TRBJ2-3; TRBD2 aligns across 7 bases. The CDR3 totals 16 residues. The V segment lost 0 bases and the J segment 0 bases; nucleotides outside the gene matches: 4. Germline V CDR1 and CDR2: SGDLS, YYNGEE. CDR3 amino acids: CASSVGLAASTDTQYF. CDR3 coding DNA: TGTGCCAGCAGCGTAGGGCTAGCGGCTAGCACAGATACGCAGTATTTT.

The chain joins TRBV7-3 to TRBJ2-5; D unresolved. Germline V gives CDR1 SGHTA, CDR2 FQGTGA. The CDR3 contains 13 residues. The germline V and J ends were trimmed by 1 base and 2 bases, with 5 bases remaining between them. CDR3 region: CASSLSRQETQYF. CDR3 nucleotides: TGTGCCAGCAGCTTAAGCAGGCAAGAGACCCAGTACTTC.

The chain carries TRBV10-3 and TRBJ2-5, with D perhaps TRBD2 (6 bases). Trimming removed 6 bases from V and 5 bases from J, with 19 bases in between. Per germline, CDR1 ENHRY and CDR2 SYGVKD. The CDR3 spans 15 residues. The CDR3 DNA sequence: TGTGCCATCAGGACGGGATGGGAGGATGGGGAGACCCAGTACTTC. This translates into CAIRTGWEDGETQYF.

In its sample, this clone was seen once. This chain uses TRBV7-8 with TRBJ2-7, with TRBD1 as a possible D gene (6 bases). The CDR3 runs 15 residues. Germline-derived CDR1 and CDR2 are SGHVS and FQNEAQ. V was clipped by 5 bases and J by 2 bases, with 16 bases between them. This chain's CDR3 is CASSARQVPPYEQYF. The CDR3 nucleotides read TGTGCCAGCAGCGCCAGACAGGTTCCCCCCTACGAGCAGTACTTC.

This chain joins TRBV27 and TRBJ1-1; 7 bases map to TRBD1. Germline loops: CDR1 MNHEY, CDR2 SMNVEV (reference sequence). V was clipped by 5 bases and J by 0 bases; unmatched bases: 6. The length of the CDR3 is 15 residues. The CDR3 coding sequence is TGTGCCAGCAGTCCCCGACAGGGACTGAACACTGAAGCTTTCTTT. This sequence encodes CASSPRQGLNTEAFF.

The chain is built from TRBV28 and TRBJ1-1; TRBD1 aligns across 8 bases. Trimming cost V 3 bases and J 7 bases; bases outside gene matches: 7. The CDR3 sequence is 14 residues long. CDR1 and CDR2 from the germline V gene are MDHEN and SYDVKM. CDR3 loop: CASSLAQGANEAFF. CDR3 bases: TGTGCCAGCAGTTTGGCCCAGGGGGCGAATGAAGCTTTCTTT.

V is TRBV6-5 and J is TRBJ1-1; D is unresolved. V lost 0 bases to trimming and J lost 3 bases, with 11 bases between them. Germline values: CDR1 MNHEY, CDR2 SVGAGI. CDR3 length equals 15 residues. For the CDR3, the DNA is TGTGCCAGCAGTTACTCGAGAGGCACTGACACTGAAGCTTTCTTT. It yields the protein CASSYSRGTDTEAFF.

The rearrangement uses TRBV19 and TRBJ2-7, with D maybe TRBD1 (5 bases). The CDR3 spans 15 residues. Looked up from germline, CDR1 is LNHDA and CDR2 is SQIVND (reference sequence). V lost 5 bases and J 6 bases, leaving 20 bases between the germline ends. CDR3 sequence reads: CASSALQGLQGEQYF. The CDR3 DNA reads TGTGCCAGTAGTGCCCTTCAGGGCCTTCAAGGCGAGCAGTACTTC.

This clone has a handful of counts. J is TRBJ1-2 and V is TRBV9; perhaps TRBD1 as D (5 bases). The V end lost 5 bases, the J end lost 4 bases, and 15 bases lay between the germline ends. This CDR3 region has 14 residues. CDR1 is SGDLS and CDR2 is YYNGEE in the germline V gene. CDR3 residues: CASRPQGRGYGYTF. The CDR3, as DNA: TGTGCCAGCAGGCCCCAGGGTCGTGGCTATGGCTACACCTTC. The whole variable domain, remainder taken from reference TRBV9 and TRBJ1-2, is DSGVTQTPKHLITATGQRVTLRCSPRSGDLSVYWYQQSLDQGLQFLIQYYNGEERAKGNILERFSAQQFPDLHSELNLSSLELGDSALYFCASRPQGRGYGYTFGSGTRLTVV.

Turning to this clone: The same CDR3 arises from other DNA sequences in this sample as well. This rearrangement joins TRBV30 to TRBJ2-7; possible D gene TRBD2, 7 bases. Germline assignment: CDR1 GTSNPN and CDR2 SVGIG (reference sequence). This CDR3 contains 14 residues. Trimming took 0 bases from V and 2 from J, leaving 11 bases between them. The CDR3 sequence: CAWSVGGGTYEQYF. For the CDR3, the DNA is TGTGCCTGGAGTGTAGGGGGGGGCACCTACGAGCAGTACTTC.

CDR3 coding DNA: TGTGCCTGGAGTGTATACAGGGAGCCCTTCGAGCAGTACTTC. Residues: CAWSVYREPFEQYF. The chain joins TRBV30 to TRBJ2-7; perhaps TRBD1 as D (6 bases). Germline CDR1 GTSNPN, CDR2 SVGIG (reference sequence). Trimming pared 0 bases from V and 6 bases from J, leaving 15 bases between. The CDR3 loop spans 14 amino acids.

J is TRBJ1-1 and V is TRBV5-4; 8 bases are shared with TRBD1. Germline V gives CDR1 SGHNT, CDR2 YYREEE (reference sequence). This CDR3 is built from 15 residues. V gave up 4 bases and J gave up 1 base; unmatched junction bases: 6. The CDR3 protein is CASSLTQGANTEAFF. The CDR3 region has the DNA TGTGCCAGCAGCCTTACCCAGGGGGCGAACACTGAAGCTTTCTTT.

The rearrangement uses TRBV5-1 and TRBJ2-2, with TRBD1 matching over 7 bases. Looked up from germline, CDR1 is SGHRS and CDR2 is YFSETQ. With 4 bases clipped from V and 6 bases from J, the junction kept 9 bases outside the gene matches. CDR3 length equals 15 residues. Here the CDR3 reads CASSRSGTEAGELFF. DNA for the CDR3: TGCGCCAGCAGCCGATCCGGGACAGAGGCCGGGGAGCTGTTTTTT.

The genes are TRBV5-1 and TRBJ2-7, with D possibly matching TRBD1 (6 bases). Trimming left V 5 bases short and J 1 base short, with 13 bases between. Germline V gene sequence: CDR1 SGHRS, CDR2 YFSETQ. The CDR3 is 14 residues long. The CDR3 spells CASSSGDPSYEQYF. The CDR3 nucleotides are TGCGCCAGCAGTTCAGGGGATCCGTCCTACGAGCAGTACTTC.

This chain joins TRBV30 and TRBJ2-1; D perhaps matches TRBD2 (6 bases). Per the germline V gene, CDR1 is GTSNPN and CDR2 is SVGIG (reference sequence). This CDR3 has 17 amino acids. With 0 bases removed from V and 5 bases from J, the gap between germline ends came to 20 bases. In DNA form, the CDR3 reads TGTGCCTGGAGTGTACAAGAGGGAGGCCGCTCACACAATGAGCAGTTCTTC. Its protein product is CAWSVQEGGRSHNEQFF. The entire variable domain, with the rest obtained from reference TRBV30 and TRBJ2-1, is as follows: SQTIHQWPATLVQPVGSPLSLECTVEGTSNPNLYWYRQAAGRGLQLLFYSVGIGQISSEVPQNLSASRPQDRQFILSSKKLLLSDSGFYLCAWSVQEGGRSHNEQFFGPGTRLTVL.

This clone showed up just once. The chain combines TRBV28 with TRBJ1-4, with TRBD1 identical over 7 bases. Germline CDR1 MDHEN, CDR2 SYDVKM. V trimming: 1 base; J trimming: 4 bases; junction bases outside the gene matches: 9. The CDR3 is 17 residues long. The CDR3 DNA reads TGTGCCAGCAGTTTATCGGTCGGGACAGCCTTTAATGAAAAACTGTTTTTT. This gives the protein CASSLSVGTAFNEKLFF. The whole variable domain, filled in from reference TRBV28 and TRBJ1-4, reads DVKVTQSSRYLVKRTGEKVFLECVQDMDHENMFWYRQDPGLGLRLIYFSYDVKMKEKGDIPEGYSVSREKKERFSLILESASTNQTSMYLCASSLSVGTAFNEKLFFGSGTQLSVL.

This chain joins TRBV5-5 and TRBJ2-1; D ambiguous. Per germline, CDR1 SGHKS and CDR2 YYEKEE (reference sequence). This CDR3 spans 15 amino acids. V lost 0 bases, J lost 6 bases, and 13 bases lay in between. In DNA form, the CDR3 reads TGTGCCAGCAGCTTGGCCGGGTCTACCCCCAATGAGCAGTTCTTC. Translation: CASSLAGSTPNEQFF.